These 32 T cell receptor beta chains were all obtained from the same sample, sequenced in a study of OX40 agonist ivuxolimab in advanced cancers. TCRdb's table, derived via immunoSEQ multiplex PCR, lists solely in-frame clones and lacks some. The sample has around 13,000 clones; around 74% are singletons. The sequenced sample was CD4+ or CD8+ T cells sorted from blood, obtained in a trial of the OX40 agonist ivuxolimab. These receptors came from an adult with an advanced solid tumor such as melanoma, head and neck, liver or kidney cancer.

The V call is TRBV7-8, the J call TRBJ1-2; 9 nucleotides agree with TRBD1. CDR3 length: 14 amino acids. V shed 5 bases, J shed 5 bases, and the junction held 6 bases outside the gene matches. The germline V gene has CDR1 SGHVS and CDR2 FQNEAQ. The CDR3 DNA reads TGTGCCAGCAGCCAACAGGGGGCGGATTATGGCTACACCTTC. Translating gives CASSQQGADYGYTF.

The chain has TRBV9 and TRBJ2-1; D not resolved. Germline V lookup: CDR1 SGDLS, CDR2 YYNGEE. This CDR3 has 16 residues. The V end was cut by 4 bases, the J end by 0 bases, with 14 bases between. DNA of the CDR3: TGTGCCAGCAGCCCTCATGACCGGAGCTCCTACAATGAGCAGTTCTTC. This encodes CASSPHDRSSYNEQFF.

The chain carries TRBV6-6 and TRBJ2-5, with D unclear. The ends were cut back, 6 bases at V and 0 bases at J, with 5 bases in the middle. Germline V gene lookup returns CDR1 MNHNY and CDR2 SVGAGI (reference sequence). The CDR3 extends over 12 amino acids. The CDR3 sequence: CASRSDQETQYF. CDR3 nucleotide sequence: TGTGCCAGCAGGTCAGACCAAGAGACCCAGTACTTC.

V and J are TRBV6-6 and TRBJ1-2; 9 bases are a match to TRBD1. The V segment lost 6 bases and the J segment 7 bases; nucleotides outside the gene matches: 6. The CDR3 sequence is 13 residues long. Looked up from germline, CDR1 is MNHNY and CDR2 is SVGAGI (reference sequence). The CDR3 DNA is TGTGCCAGCAGAGGGACAGGGAGACCTGGCTACACCTTC. It is translated as CASRGTGRPGYTF.

This chain uses TRBV2 with TRBJ1-2; D remains unclear. In germline, CDR1 is SNHLY, CDR2 FYNNEI. There are 15 residues in the CDR3. Trimming took off 0 bases at V and 5 bases at J, with 13 bases between the two ends. CDR3 sequence: CASSEAAESFYGYTF. The DNA for the CDR3 is TGTGCCAGCAGTGAAGCGGCTGAGAGCTTTTATGGCTACACCTTC.

Only a few counts were recorded for this clone. V gene TRBV15 combines with J gene TRBJ2-3, with D maybe TRBD2 (5 bases). V was cut by 4 bases and J by 4 bases, with 15 bases left in between. Germline lookup yields CDR1 LNHNV and CDR2 YYDKDF (reference sequence). The CDR3 covers 15 residues. The CDR3 sequence: CATSTALEGPDTQYF. Here the CDR3 DNA reads TGTGCCACCAGCACCGCCCTTGAGGGTCCAGATACGCAGTATTTT.

The rearrangement links TRBV4-1 to TRBJ2-3; TRBD1 is a possible D gene (5 bases). CDR1 is MGHRA, CDR2 YSYEKL, per germline. This CDR3 has 14 amino acids. The V and J ends lost 10 bases and 0 bases respectively, with 14 bases between them. CDR3: CATRGAQSTDTQYF. Written as DNA, the CDR3 is TGCGCCACCCGTGGGGCCCAAAGCACAGATACGCAGTATTTT.

V gene TRBV5-4 combines with J gene TRBJ2-7; D possibly corresponds to TRBD1 (6 bases). The CDR3 sequence is 15 residues long. Per the germline V gene, CDR1 is SGHNT and CDR2 is YYREEE (reference sequence). The V end lost 1 base, the J end lost 3 bases, and 14 bases lay between the germline ends. The CDR3 protein is CASSLMVGGHYEQYF. In nucleotides, the CDR3 is TGTGCCAGCAGCTTGATGGTTGGGGGACACTACGAGCAGTACTTC.

The chain recombines TRBV19 with TRBJ2-2, with 10 nucleotides matching TRBD2. The CDR3 totals 13 residues. With 8 bases clipped from V and 6 bases from J, the junction kept 3 bases outside the gene matches. Germline V gene sequence: CDR1 LNHDA, CDR2 SQIVND (reference sequence). CDR3: CASRLAGAGELFF. The DNA of the CDR3 is TGTGCCAGTCGTCTAGCGGGAGCCGGGGAGCTGTTTTTT.

The gene calls are TRBV7-9 and TRBJ2-2; perhaps D is TRBD1 or TRBD2 (5 bases each). The V end was cut by 5 bases, the J end by 5 bases, with 15 bases between. Looked up from germline, CDR1 is SEHNR and CDR2 is FQNEAQ (reference sequence). CDR3 length: 15 amino acids. For the CDR3, the DNA is TGTGCCAGCAGCAACCGGGACCCTCTAACCGGGGAGCTGTTTTTT. Translation gives CASSNRDPLTGELFF.

The J gene is TRBJ2-3, the V gene TRBV6-5, with D perhaps matching TRBD2 (6 bases). V was pared by 2 bases and J by 3 bases, with 9 bases between. Germline V lookup: CDR1 MNHEY, CDR2 SVGAGI. This CDR3 spans 14 amino acids. CDR3 sequence reads: CASSYSGRTDTQYF. The DNA for the CDR3 is TGTGCCAGCAGTTACAGTGGGAGGACAGATACGCAGTATTTT.

This chain connects TRBV7-9 to TRBJ1-2; D remains ambiguous. The CDR3 contains 15 residues. CDR1 is SEHNR, CDR2 FQNEAQ, per germline (reference sequence). V was cut by 5 bases and J by 4 bases, with 17 bases left in between. The CDR3 is CASSPSEGSFYGYTF. The CDR3 nucleotides are TGTGCCAGCAGCCCATCCGAGGGCTCTTTCTATGGCTACACCTTC.

V gene TRBV28 combines with J gene TRBJ2-6, with D tentatively TRBD1 (6 bases). The germline V and J ends were trimmed by 4 bases and 4 bases, with 11 bases remaining between them. Per the germline V gene, CDR1 is MDHEN and CDR2 is SYDVKM. This CDR3 has 15 amino acids. CDR3 in DNA: TGTGCCAGCAGTTCCGGGACAATCGGGGCCAACGTCCTGACTTTC. Its translation: CASSSGTIGANVLTF.

The chain carries TRBV7-2 and TRBJ2-3, with 9 positions matching TRBD2. CDR1 and CDR2 from the germline V gene are SGHTA and FQGNSA. The V gene end was trimmed by 2 bases and the J gene end by 1 base; junction bases not matched to a gene: 1. CDR3 length: 15 residues. The CDR3 bases are TGTGCCAGCAGCTTATGGACTAGCGGCACAGATACGCAGTATTTT. It translates to CASSLWTSGTDTQYF. The variable domain in full, completed from reference TRBV7-2 and TRBJ2-3, reads GAGVSQSPSNKVTEKGKDVELRCDPISGHTALYWYRQSLGQGLEFLIYFQGNSAPDKSGLPSDRFSAERTGGSVSTLTIQRTQQEDSAVYLCASSLWTSGTDTQYFGPGTRLTVL.

This clone turned up a few times. The CDR3 bases are TGTGCCAGCAGCGGAAGAGCAGACACAGGGGCACAAGAGACCCAGTACTTC. Its protein product is CASSGRADTGAQETQYF. The genes are TRBV4-2 and TRBJ2-5, with 7 bases lining up with TRBD1. This CDR3 is built from 17 residues. The J segment lost 2 bases and the V segment lost 5 bases, leaving 14 bases of the junction unmatched. From germline, CDR1 is LGHNA and CDR2 YNFKEQ.

The chain recombines TRBV19 with TRBJ2-7, with TRBD2 matching 10 bases. With V trimmed by 6 bases and J by 1 base, 18 bases remained unmatched. The CDR3 totals 19 residues. Per germline, CDR1 LNHDA and CDR2 SQIVND (reference sequence). The CDR3 is CASSRITSRTTSGSYEQYF. CDR3 coding DNA: TGTGCCAGTAGCAGAATCACCTCCCGCACGACTAGCGGGTCCTACGAGCAGTACTTC.

This clone rates as medium-sized (0.01 to 0.1%). This chain joins TRBV6-5 and TRBJ2-2; TRBD2 matches 10 bases. CDR1 is MNHEY and CDR2 is SVGAGI in the germline V gene. V trimming: 2 bases; J trimming: 3 bases; junction bases outside the gene matches: 0. CDR3 length equals 15 residues. The CDR3 sequence is CASSYGTSDTGELFF. The CDR3 nucleotides are TGTGCCAGCAGTTACGGGACTAGCGACACCGGGGAGCTGTTTTTT.

The chain employs TRBV7-9 and TRBJ1-1; D may be TRBD1 (6 bases). The CDR3 extends over 14 amino acids. Per the germline V gene, CDR1 is SEHNR and CDR2 is FQNEAQ (reference sequence). The ends were cut back, 4 bases at V and 5 bases at J, with 14 bases in the middle. DNA of the CDR3: TGTGCCAGCAGCTGGGGGGGGCGGTGGACTGAAGCTTTCTTT. Translating it yields CASSWGGRWTEAFF.

This chain connects TRBV28 to TRBJ2-7; 8 positions agree with TRBD2. Germline V gene lookup returns CDR1 MDHEN and CDR2 SYDVKM. J was trimmed by 7 bases and V by 10 bases; bases with no gene match: 12. The CDR3 extends over 13 amino acids. This CDR3 is CATQGAGEGEQYF. Written as DNA, the CDR3 is TGTGCCACGCAGGGAGCGGGAGAAGGAGAGCAGTACTTC.

The rearrangement uses TRBV2 and TRBJ2-3; D might be TRBD1 or TRBD2, each matching 5 bases. The V gene lost 6 bases and the J gene lost 6 bases, with 16 bases spanning the gap. The CDR3 is 14 residues long. CDR1 and CDR2 from the germline V gene are SNHLY and FYNNEI. The CDR3 region has the DNA TGTGCCAGCAGACCGGGGCGCTCCGCTGATACGCAGTATTTT. This codes for CASRPGRSADTQYF.

The chain recombines TRBV30 with TRBJ2-1; 15 positions match TRBD2. CDR1 and CDR2 from the germline V gene are GTSNPN and SVGIG (reference sequence). With 5 bases clipped from V and 9 bases from J, the junction kept 11 bases outside the gene matches. The CDR3 contains 16 residues. This chain's CDR3 is CAWGGLAGGPRGEQFF. The CDR3, as DNA: TGTGCCTGGGGTGGACTAGCGGGAGGGCCAAGGGGTGAGCAGTTCTTC.

V gene TRBV2 combines with J gene TRBJ2-7; TRBD1 matches 8 bases. V trimming: 4 bases; J trimming: 6 bases; junction bases outside the gene matches: 11. Looked up from germline, CDR1 is SNHLY and CDR2 is FYNNEI. The CDR3 extends over 15 amino acids. CDR3 sequence reads: CASSGGKGQGPEQYF. In DNA, the CDR3 is TGTGCCAGCAGTGGGGGGAAAGGACAGGGTCCCGAGCAGTACTTC.

Here the CDR3 DNA reads TGTGCCAGCAGTTTGTCAGGATACATGAACACTGAAGCTTTCTTT. It translates to CASSLSGYMNTEAFF. The chain carries TRBV6-5 and TRBJ1-1; D gene unclear. Germline CDR1 and CDR2: MNHEY and SVGAGI. The CDR3 spans 15 residues. The V end lost 4 bases, the J end lost 0 bases, and 12 bases lay between the germline ends.

This clone was counted between two and nine times. This chain uses TRBV4-1 with TRBJ1-5; D remains unclear. The CDR3 length is 13 residues. Trimming left V 0 bases short and J 7 bases short, with 7 bases between. Germline CDR1 is MGHRA and CDR2 is YSYEKL. The CDR3 spells CASSQEARQPQHF. In DNA, the CDR3 is TGCGCCAGCAGCCAAGAGGCACGGCAGCCCCAGCATTTT.

The chain couples TRBV6-5 to TRBJ2-7; TRBD1 aligns across 7 bases. CDR1 and CDR2 (germline): MNHEY, SVGAGI. The junction had 7 bases not matched to a gene; V was cut back by 5 bases and J by 0 bases. This CDR3 has 15 residues. The CDR3 loop is CASSGLGQVSYEQYF. CDR3 DNA sequence: TGTGCCAGCAGTGGATTAGGACAGGTCTCCTACGAGCAGTACTTC.

The chain is built from TRBV6-6 and TRBJ1-2; D call uncertain. The germline V gene encodes CDR1 MNHNY and CDR2 SVGAGI (reference sequence). The CDR3 is 15 residues long. Trimming removed 0 bases at V and 6 bases at J, with 14 bases between. The CDR3 DNA sequence: TGTGCCAGCAGTTACTCACGGGGAGGGTCGGATGGCTACACCTTC. Its translation: CASSYSRGGSDGYTF.

The CDR3 DNA sequence: TGTGCCAGCTCACCAGCAGACAGCCCGAGTGATACGCAGTATTTT. This codes for CASSPADSPSDTQYF. The chain joins TRBV18 to TRBJ2-3; weak D call: TRBD1 (5 bases). CDR3 length equals 15 residues. Looked up from germline, CDR1 is KGHSH and CDR2 is LQKENI. Trimming left V 2 bases short and J 6 bases short, with 15 bases between.

This clone showed up just once. V gene TRBV27 combines with J gene TRBJ2-7, with D perhaps given as TRBD1 or TRBD2 (5 bases each). The germline V and J ends were trimmed by 5 bases and 7 bases, with 15 bases remaining between them. The CDR3 extends over 13 amino acids. Germline V gives CDR1 MNHEY, CDR2 SMNVEV (reference sequence). In nucleotides, the CDR3 is TGTGCCAGCAGTACCCACGGGTGGGGGGAGCAGTACTTC. As protein: CASSTHGWGEQYF.

This chain connects TRBV4-1 to TRBJ2-7; D not certain. The CDR3 loop spans 13 amino acids. V shed 0 bases and J shed 2 bases, with 5 bases lying between them. Germline CDR1 is MGHRA and CDR2 is YSYEKL. CDR3 region: CASSQDTTYEQYF. The CDR3 coding sequence is TGCGCCAGCAGCCAAGACACCACCTACGAGCAGTACTTC.

This clone occurred a few times. This chain joins TRBV6-4 and TRBJ2-2; D not certain. V was shortened by 0 bases and J by 5 bases, with 4 bases between the two germline ends. CDR1 and CDR2 from the germline V gene are MRHNA and SNTAGT. The CDR3 spans 13 residues. The CDR3 nucleotides are TGTGCCAGCAGTGACTCGAGTACCGGGGAGCTGTTTTTT. Translated, it gives CASSDSSTGELFF.

The V call is TRBV6-4, the J call TRBJ2-2, with a possible D match to TRBD2 (6 bases). Germline CDR1 reads MRHNA; CDR2 reads SNTAGT. Trimming removed 3 bases from V and 1 base from J, with 9 bases in between. The CDR3 covers 15 residues. CDR3 protein: CASSESEGNTGELFF. The DNA of the CDR3 is TGTGCCAGCAGTGAATCGGAGGGGAACACCGGGGAGCTGTTTTTT.

With regard to this clone: Germline is not matched at one junction end, which may reflect a read error. The chain couples TRBV30 to TRBJ2-7; 7 bases map to TRBD2. Germline CDR1 is GTSNPN and CDR2 is SVGIG (reference sequence). The CDR3 sequence is 10 residues long. The CDR3 sequence is CAWSAGGVRF. The CDR3 nucleotides read TGTGCCTGGAGTGCGGGAGGCGTTCGCTTC.